This T cell receptor beta chain appears in the sequencing data of a study of T cell responses to AZD1222 COVID-19 vaccine. CDR1 and CDR2 (germline): LNHNV, YYDKDF (reference sequence). This CDR3 has 13 amino acids. V lost 5 bases and J 6 bases, leaving 13 bases between the germline ends. Profiled with immunoSEQ multiplex PCR; TCRdb holds only in-frame clones, not every one. The data show about 100,000 clones, 80% to 95% seen once. The study, taken as a whole, reports: Only after the peak T cell response were repertoires sampled. Nearly half of spike-specific TCRs reportedly target variant regions that are unmutated in the B.1.351 and B.1.1.7 variants.

Remarks on this clone: Its antigen remains unidentified.

The genes are TRBV15 and TRBJ1-1; possibly TRBD1 for D (5 bases). The source material was peripheral blood, sampled on day 0 of AZD1222 vaccination. The TCR sequence derives from an adult in good health. The CDR3 here is CATSVSGDPEAFF. The CDR3 coding sequence is TGTGCCACCAGCGTTAGCGGGGACCCTGAAGCTTTCTTT.